The T cell receptor (beta chain) described here comes from a study of CD8+ T cells in alopecia areata. For the study at large: Treated patients took oral tofacitinib at 5 to 10 mg twice daily.

The trim removed 4 bases at V and 5 bases at J, leaving 11 bases unmatched. Per the germline V gene, CDR1 is SGHAT and CDR2 is FQNNGV. The CDR3 totals 16 residues. Worth noting for this clone: The antigen remains unidentified.

RNA extraction was followed by reverse transcription into cDNA, which acted as the sequencing template. Profiling relied on immunoSEQ multiplex PCR, and the TCRdb table lists in-frame clones only, not all of them. Of under 85,000 clones in the sample, approximately 43% were seen once. Findings and caveats of the study: Normal scalp had lower clonality than lesional scalp, with alopecia totalis/universalis lesions showing this most strongly.

V usage is TRBV11-2 and J usage is TRBJ2-5; 9 bases match TRBD2. The sequence was obtained from a human donor with alopecia areata. Source: CD8+ T cells sorted from blood, taken at week 0. Here the CDR3 DNA reads TGTGCCAGCAGCTACCAGCGGGAGGAGGGTAGGGAGACCCAGTACTTC. Its protein is CASSYQREEGRETQYF.